The 24 T cell receptor beta chains listed next were all sequenced from one sample in a study of cytomegalovirus exposure and HLA in healthy donors. A multiplex PCR was run with 60 Vbeta primers and 13 Jbeta primers. The protocol was immunoSEQ multiplex PCR, while the TCRdb copy is restricted to in-frame clones and leaves out a portion. The sample yields over 100,000 clones, of which the top ten take up roughly 3.6%. Source material: PBMCs. The receptors stem from a man under 40 in good health and CMV-seronegative.

V usage is TRBV19 and J usage is TRBJ1-5; TRBD1 agrees at 7 bases. In germline, CDR1 is LNHDA, CDR2 SQIVND (reference sequence). V lost 6 bases and J lost 6; bases outside the gene matches: 8. CDR3 length equals 14 residues. In DNA form, the CDR3 reads TGTGCCAGTAGGGCACAGGGGACGGGTCAGCCCCAGCATTTT. Protein sequence: CASRAQGTGQPQHF.

This chain joins TRBV5-1 and TRBJ2-7, with 8 bases lining up with TRBD1. The CDR3 is made up of 16 amino acids. Germline V gives CDR1 SGHRS, CDR2 YFSETQ. With V trimmed by 0 bases and J by 2 bases, 7 bases remained unmatched. The CDR3 region is CASSLGSQGDAYEQYF. Written as DNA, the CDR3 is TGCGCCAGCAGCTTGGGGTCACAGGGGGATGCCTACGAGCAGTACTTC.

The J gene is TRBJ1-5, the V gene TRBV4-3, with unresolved D. In germline, CDR1 is LGHNA, CDR2 YSLEER. V lost 1 base and J 7 bases, leaving 14 bases between the germline ends. This CDR3 comprises 15 residues. The CDR3 protein is CASSQGRDLVQPQHF. CDR3 sequence (DNA): TGCGCCAGCAGCCAAGGGCGGGATTTAGTCCAGCCCCAGCATTTT.

The CDR3 DNA reads as TGTGCCAGCCCCAGGGGTAGGGCCTCCTACGAGCAGTACTTC. The encoded protein is CASPRGRASYEQYF. The rearrangement links TRBV6-4 to TRBJ2-7; tentatively, D is TRBD1 (6 bases). The CDR3 covers 14 residues. V was pared by 8 bases and J by 0 bases, with 14 bases between. Germline V gives CDR1 MRHNA, CDR2 SNTAGT.

The chain joins TRBV7-6 to TRBJ2-3; 10 nucleotides line up with TRBD2. Germline lookup yields CDR1 SGHVS and CDR2 FNYEAQ. Trimming took 5 bases from V and 3 from J; bases not matched to a gene: 2. This CDR3 is built from 14 residues. The CDR3: CASSPSGGTDTQYF. In DNA form, the CDR3 reads TGTGCCAGCAGCCCTAGCGGGGGAACAGATACGCAGTATTTT.

The V gene is TRBV4-1, the J gene TRBJ2-3, with D maybe TRBD2 (5 bases). There are 15 residues in the CDR3. Germline V gene sequence: CDR1 MGHRA, CDR2 YSYEKL. V was cut by 0 bases and J by 6 bases, with 13 bases left in between. CDR3 bases: TGCGCCAGCAGCCAAGAGATACTAGTGGCGGATACGCAGTATTTT. Protein sequence: CASSQEILVADTQYF.

The chain combines TRBV6-6 with TRBJ2-7, with 11 bases aligning to TRBD2. V dropped 5 bases and J dropped 6; count of bases not matched to a gene: 6. Germline lookup yields CDR1 MNHNY and CDR2 SVGAGI (reference sequence). The CDR3 loop spans 14 amino acids. The CDR3 DNA sequence: TGTGCCAGCAGTAAGACTAGCGGGGATTTCGAGCAGTACTTC. This sequence encodes CASSKTSGDFEQYF.

CDR3 coding DNA: TGTGCCAGCAGTGCACAGGGGGGGACCTACGAGCAGTACTTC. This encodes CASSAQGGTYEQYF. The chain is built from TRBV6-1 and TRBJ2-7; D may be TRBD1 (8 bases). CDR3 size: 14 residues. V was pared by 4 bases and J by 2 bases, with 12 bases between. CDR1 MNHNS and CDR2 SASEGT come from the germline V gene.

The chain has TRBV10-3 and TRBJ2-1, with 9 nucleotides matching TRBD1. From germline, CDR1 is ENHRY and CDR2 SYGVKD. Germline trimming cut 3 bases from V and 2 bases from J; bases unmatched to any gene: 5. This CDR3 comprises 16 residues. The DNA for the CDR3 is TGTGCCATCAGTGACAGACAGGGGGTGACCTACAATGAGCAGTTCTTC. It encodes CAISDRQGVTYNEQFF.

V usage is TRBV10-1 and J usage is TRBJ2-3; 9 nucleotides match TRBD2. CDR1 is WNHNN, CDR2 SYGVQD, per germline (reference sequence). The CDR3 has 18 residues. With 2 bases clipped from V and 5 bases from J, the junction kept 14 bases outside the gene matches. The CDR3 here is CASSEQTCSGGTGDTQYF. The CDR3, as DNA: TGCGCCAGCAGTGAGCAGACTTGCAGCGGGGGGACTGGAGATACGCAGTATTTT.

The rearrangement joins TRBV5-4 to TRBJ1-2; D gene unclear. This CDR3 region has 15 residues. Germline values: CDR1 SGHNT, CDR2 YYREEE (reference sequence). V gave up 4 bases and J gave up 4 bases, with 17 bases separating them. The CDR3 here is CASSHGQRAGYGYTF. CDR3 nucleotide sequence: TGTGCCAGCAGCCACGGCCAGCGTGCCGGCTATGGCTACACCTTC.

The rearrangement uses TRBV9 and TRBJ2-3, with 7 bases aligning to TRBD2. CDR3 length: 15 amino acids. The ends lost 4 bases at V and 3 bases at J; junction bases unmatched: 8. Germline V gene sequence: CDR1 SGDLS, CDR2 YYNGEE. Here the CDR3 DNA reads TGTGCCAGCAGCATTAGGTCGGGAGGAACAGATACGCAGTATTTT. Its protein is CASSIRSGGTDTQYF.

The chain has TRBV5-1 and TRBJ2-7; TRBD1 aligns across 9 bases. Germline V gives CDR1 SGHRS, CDR2 YFSETQ. J lost 6 bases, V lost 0 bases, and 7 bases had no gene match. This CDR3 has 15 amino acids. CDR3 region: CASSLGDREPSEQYF. Here the CDR3 DNA reads TGCGCCAGCAGCTTGGGGGACAGGGAACCCTCCGAGCAGTACTTC.

The rearrangement joins TRBV4-3 to TRBJ2-5, with TRBD2 matching 8 bases. The CDR3 spans 15 residues. Germline V gene sequence: CDR1 LGHNA, CDR2 YSLEER. Unmatched junction bases numbered 8, after V lost 1 base and J lost 7 bases. This CDR3 reads CASSQAVTSEGTQYF. The CDR3 DNA reads TGCGCCAGCAGCCAAGCGGTGACTAGCGAGGGGACCCAGTACTTC.

V is TRBV27 and J is TRBJ2-3, with 9 bases fitting TRBD1. The ends lost 4 bases at V and 5 bases at J; junction bases unmatched: 7. The CDR3 covers 15 residues. CDR1 is MNHEY and CDR2 is SMNVEV in the germline V gene (reference sequence). The CDR3 protein is CASSSRDREGDTQYF. In DNA form, the CDR3 reads TGTGCCAGCAGTTCCCGGGACAGGGAGGGAGATACGCAGTATTTT.

The J gene is TRBJ2-7, the V gene TRBV2; 9 nucleotides align to TRBD2. Germline V gene data show CDR1 as SNHLY and CDR2 as FYNNEI. The CDR3 runs 17 residues. Trimming cost V 6 bases and J 0 bases; bases outside gene matches: 12. CDR3 sequence reads: CASRGSSGAGISYEQYF. In DNA, the CDR3 is TGTGCCAGCAGGGGTTCTAGCGGGGCGGGGATCTCCTACGAGCAGTACTTC.

The chain joins TRBV5-1 to TRBJ2-2; the match to TRBD1 covers 10 bases. Germline V gene lookup returns CDR1 SGHRS and CDR2 YFSETQ. CDR3 size: 15 residues. V gave up 4 bases and J gave up 6 bases; unmatched junction bases: 6. The CDR3: CASSLGTGVPGELFF. The CDR3 nucleotides read TGCGCCAGCAGCCTCGGGACAGGGGTACCCGGGGAGCTGTTTTTT.

The chain recombines TRBV30 with TRBJ2-7; TRBD1 aligns across 8 bases. There are 12 residues in the CDR3. The germline V gene encodes CDR1 GTSNPN and CDR2 SVGIG (reference sequence). V was clipped by 3 bases and J by 4 bases; unmatched bases: 2. CDR3 DNA: TGTGCCTGGAGCGACAGGGGTTACGAGCAGTACTTC. Translating it yields CAWSDRGYEQYF.

The chain carries TRBV5-1 and TRBJ2-7, with 8 nucleotides matching TRBD1. Unmatched junction bases numbered 8, after V lost 4 bases and J lost 11 bases. Germline CDR1 SGHRS, CDR2 YFSETQ. This CDR3 is built from 12 residues. The CDR3 DNA reads as TGCGCCAGCAGCCTACAGGACAGGGTTGAGTACTTC. Encoded protein: CASSLQDRVEYF.

J is TRBJ1-5 and V is TRBV6-6; no firm D call. Looked up from germline, CDR1 is MNHNY and CDR2 is SVGAGI (reference sequence). This CDR3 is built from 13 residues. Trimming removed 5 bases from V and 1 base from J, with 6 bases in between. The chain's CDR3 is CASSPTSNQPQHF. DNA of the CDR3: TGTGCCAGCAGTCCGACAAGCAATCAGCCCCAGCATTTT.

The J gene is TRBJ1-6, the V gene TRBV29-1; D is uncertain. This CDR3 has 16 amino acids. The germline V gene encodes CDR1 SQVTM and CDR2 ANQGSEA. Trimming stripped 7 bases from V and 0 bases from J, with 16 bases between. CDR3 sequence (DNA): TGCAGCGAGAGACCTTGGGAGAGCTCCTATAATTCACCCCTCCACTTT. It translates to CSERPWESSYNSPLHF.

V and J are TRBV20-1 and TRBJ2-1; a possible D gene is TRBD1 (5 bases). The germline gives CDR1 DFQATT, CDR2 SNEGSKA (reference sequence). The CDR3 length is 11 residues. The CDR3 DNA sequence: TGCGCCACCTCCTCAGGGAATGAGCAGTTCTTC. It encodes CATSSGNEQFF.

The chain combines TRBV7-2 with TRBJ1-1; TRBD1 is a possible D gene (6 bases). The CDR3 has 13 residues. Per germline, CDR1 SGHTA and CDR2 FQGNSA. V was pared by 5 bases and J by 6 bases, with 13 bases between. CDR3 sequence reads: CASSPQGYAEAFF. CDR3 nucleotide sequence: TGTGCCAGCAGCCCCCAGGGGTACGCTGAAGCTTTCTTT. Complete variable domain (other parts from reference TRBV7-2 and TRBJ1-1): GAGVSQSPSNKVTEKGKDVELRCDPISGHTALYWYRQSLGQGLEFLIYFQGNSAPDKSGLPSDRFSAERTGGSVSTLTIQRTQQEDSAVYLCASSPQGYAEAFFGQGTRLTVV.

The chain has TRBV5-5 and TRBJ2-7, with D unclear. From germline, CDR1 is SGHKS and CDR2 YYEKEE (reference sequence). The V and J ends lost 0 bases and 1 base respectively, with 14 bases between them. The length of the CDR3 is 16 residues. CDR3 sequence (DNA): TGTGCCAGCAGCTTGGCAGTCAGAGGTCGATCCTACGAGCAGTACTTC. It yields the protein CASSLAVRGRSYEQYF.